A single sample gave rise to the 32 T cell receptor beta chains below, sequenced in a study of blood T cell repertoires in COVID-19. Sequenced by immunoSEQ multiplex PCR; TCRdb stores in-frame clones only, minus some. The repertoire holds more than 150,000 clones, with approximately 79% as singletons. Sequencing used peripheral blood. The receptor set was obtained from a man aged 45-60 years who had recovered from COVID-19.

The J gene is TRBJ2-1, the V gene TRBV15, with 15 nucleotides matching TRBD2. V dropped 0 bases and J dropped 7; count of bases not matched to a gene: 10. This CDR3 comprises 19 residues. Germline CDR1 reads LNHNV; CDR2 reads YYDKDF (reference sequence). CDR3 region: CATSRDRTKGLAGGNEQFF. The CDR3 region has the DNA TGTGCCACCAGCAGAGATCGCACAAAGGGACTAGCGGGAGGAAATGAGCAGTTCTTC. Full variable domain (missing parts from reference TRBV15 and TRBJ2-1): DAMVIQNPRYQVTQFGKPVTLSCSQTLNHNVMYWYQQKSSQAPKLLFHYYDKDFNNEADTPDNFQSRRPNTSFCFLDIRSPGLGDTAMYLCATSRDRTKGLAGGNEQFFGPGTRLTVL.

Here the CDR3 reads CASSSSPYEQYF. The CDR3 DNA reads TGTGCCAGCAGCAGTAGTCCCTACGAGCAGTACTTC. The rearrangement joins TRBV14 to TRBJ2-7, with D unclear. Germline CDR1 and CDR2: SGHDN and FVKESK. V was clipped by 5 bases and J by 2 bases, with 7 bases between them. The CDR3 is 12 amino acids. Using reference TRBV14 and TRBJ2-7 for the parts outside the CDR3, the full variable domain is EAGVTQFPSHSVIEKGQTVTLRCDPISGHDNLYWYRRVMGKEIKFLLHFVKESKQDESGMPNNRFLAERTGGTYSTLKVQPAELEDSGVYFCASSSSPYEQYFGPGTRLTVT.

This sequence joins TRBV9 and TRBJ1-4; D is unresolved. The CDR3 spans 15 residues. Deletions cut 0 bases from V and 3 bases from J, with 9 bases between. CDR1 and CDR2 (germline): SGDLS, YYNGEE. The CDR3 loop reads CASSVGGRPNEKLFF. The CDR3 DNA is TGTGCCAGCAGCGTAGGAGGGCGCCCTAATGAAAAACTGTTTTTT.

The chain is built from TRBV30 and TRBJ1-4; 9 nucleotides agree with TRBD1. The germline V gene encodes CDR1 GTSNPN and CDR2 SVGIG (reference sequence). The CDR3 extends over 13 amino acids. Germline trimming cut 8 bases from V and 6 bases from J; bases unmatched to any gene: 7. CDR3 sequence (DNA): TGTGCCCTCGAACAGGGGGCGGATGAAAAACTGTTTTTT. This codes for CALEQGADEKLFF. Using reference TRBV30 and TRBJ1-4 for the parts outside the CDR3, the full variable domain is SQTIHQWPATLVQPVGSPLSLECTVEGTSNPNLYWYRQAAGRGLQLLFYSVGIGQISSEVPQNLSASRPQDRQFILSSKKLLLSDSGFYLCALEQGADEKLFFGSGTQLSVL.

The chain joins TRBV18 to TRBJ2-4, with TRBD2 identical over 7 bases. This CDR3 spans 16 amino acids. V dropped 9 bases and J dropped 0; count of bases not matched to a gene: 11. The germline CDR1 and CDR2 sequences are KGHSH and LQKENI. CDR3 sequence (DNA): TGTGCCAGTTCCTTAGACGGGAGGATAGCCAAAAACATTCAGTACTTC. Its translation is CASSLDGRIAKNIQYF.

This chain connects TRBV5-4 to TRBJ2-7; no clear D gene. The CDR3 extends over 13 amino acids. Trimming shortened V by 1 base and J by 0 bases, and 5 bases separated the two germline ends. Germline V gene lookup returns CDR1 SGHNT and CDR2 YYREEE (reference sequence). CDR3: CASSLIDSYEQYF. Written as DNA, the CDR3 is TGTGCCAGCAGCTTGATAGACTCCTACGAGCAGTACTTC.

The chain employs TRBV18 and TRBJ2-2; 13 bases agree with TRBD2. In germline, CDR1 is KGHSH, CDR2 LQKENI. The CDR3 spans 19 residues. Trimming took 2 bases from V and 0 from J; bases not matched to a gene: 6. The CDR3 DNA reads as TGTGCCAGCTCACCAGAGGGACTAGCGGGACAACCGAACACCGGGGAGCTGTTTTTT. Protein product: CASSPEGLAGQPNTGELFF.

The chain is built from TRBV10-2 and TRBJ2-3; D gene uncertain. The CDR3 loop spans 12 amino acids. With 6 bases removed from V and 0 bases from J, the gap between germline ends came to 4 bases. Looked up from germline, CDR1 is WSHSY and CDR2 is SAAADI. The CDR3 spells CASRASTDTQYF. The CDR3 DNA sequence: TGCGCCAGCAGGGCTAGCACAGATACGCAGTATTTT.

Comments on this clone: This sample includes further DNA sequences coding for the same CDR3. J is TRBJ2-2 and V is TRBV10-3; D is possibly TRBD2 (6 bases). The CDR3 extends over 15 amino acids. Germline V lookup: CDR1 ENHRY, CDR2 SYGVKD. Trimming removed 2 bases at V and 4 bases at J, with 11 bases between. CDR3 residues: CAISEGGSGTGELFF. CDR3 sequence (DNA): TGTGCCATCAGTGAGGGAGGGAGCGGCACCGGGGAGCTGTTTTTT.

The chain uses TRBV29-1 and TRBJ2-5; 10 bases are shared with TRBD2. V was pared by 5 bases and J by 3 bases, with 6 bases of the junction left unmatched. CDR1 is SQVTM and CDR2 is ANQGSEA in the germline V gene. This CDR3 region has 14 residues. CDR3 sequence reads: CSVSLAGIEETQYF. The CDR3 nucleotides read TGCAGCGTTTCACTAGCGGGGATAGAAGAGACCCAGTACTTC.

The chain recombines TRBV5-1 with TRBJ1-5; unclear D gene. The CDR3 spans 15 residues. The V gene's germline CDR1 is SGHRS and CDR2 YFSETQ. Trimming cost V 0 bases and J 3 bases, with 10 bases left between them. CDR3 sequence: CASSLGSGNNQPQHF. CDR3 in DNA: TGCGCCAGCAGCTTGGGCAGCGGGAACAATCAGCCCCAGCATTTT.

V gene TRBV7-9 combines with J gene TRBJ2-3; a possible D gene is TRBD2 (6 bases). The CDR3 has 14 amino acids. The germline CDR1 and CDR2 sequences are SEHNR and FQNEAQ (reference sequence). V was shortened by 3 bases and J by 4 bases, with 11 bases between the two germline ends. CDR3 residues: CASSLSGASDTQYF. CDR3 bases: TGTGCCAGCAGCTTGTCGGGAGCTTCAGATACGCAGTATTTT.

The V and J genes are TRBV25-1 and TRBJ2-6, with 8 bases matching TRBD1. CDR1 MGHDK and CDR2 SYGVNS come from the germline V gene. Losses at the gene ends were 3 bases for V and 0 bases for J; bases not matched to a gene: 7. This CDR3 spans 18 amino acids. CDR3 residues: CASSDLTGDLSGANVLTF. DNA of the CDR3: TGTGCCAGCAGTGATTTGACAGGGGACCTCTCTGGGGCCAACGTCCTGACTTTC. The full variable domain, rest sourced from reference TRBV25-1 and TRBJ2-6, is EADIYQTPRYLVIGTGKKITLECSQTMGHDKMYWYQQDPGMELHLIHYSYGVNSTEKGDLSSESTVSRIRTEHFPLTLESARPSHTSQYLCASSDLTGDLSGANVLTFGAGSRLTVL.

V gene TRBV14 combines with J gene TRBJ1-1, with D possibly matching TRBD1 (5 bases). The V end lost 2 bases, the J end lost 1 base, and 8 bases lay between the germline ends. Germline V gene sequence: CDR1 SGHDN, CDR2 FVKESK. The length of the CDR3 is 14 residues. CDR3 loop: CASSQLDRNTEAFF. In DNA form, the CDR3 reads TGTGCCAGCAGCCAATTAGACAGGAACACTGAAGCTTTCTTT.

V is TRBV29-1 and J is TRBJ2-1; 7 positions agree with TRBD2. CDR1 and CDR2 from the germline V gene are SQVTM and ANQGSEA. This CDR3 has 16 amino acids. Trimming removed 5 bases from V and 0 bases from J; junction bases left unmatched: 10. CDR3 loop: CSVPPHAGDSYNEQFF. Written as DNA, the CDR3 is TGCAGCGTTCCTCCCCATGCGGGAGACTCCTACAATGAGCAGTTCTTC.

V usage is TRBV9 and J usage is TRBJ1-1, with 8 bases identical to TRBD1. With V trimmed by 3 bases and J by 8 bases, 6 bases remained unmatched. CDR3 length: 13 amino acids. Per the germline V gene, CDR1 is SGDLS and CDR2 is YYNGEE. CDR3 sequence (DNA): TGTGCCAGCAGCGCCTCAGGACAGGGAGAAGCTTTCTTT. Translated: CASSASGQGEAFF.

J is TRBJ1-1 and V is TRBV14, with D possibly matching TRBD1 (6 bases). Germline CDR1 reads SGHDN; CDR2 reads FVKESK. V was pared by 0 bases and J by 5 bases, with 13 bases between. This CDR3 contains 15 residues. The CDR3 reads CASSQDWGRRTEAFF. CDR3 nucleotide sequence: TGTGCCAGCAGCCAAGATTGGGGGCGTCGGACTGAAGCTTTCTTT. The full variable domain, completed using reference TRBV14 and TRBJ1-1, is EAGVTQFPSHSVIEKGQTVTLRCDPISGHDNLYWYRRVMGKEIKFLLHFVKESKQDESGMPNNRFLAERTGGTYSTLKVQPAELEDSGVYFCASSQDWGRRTEAFFGQGTRLTVV.

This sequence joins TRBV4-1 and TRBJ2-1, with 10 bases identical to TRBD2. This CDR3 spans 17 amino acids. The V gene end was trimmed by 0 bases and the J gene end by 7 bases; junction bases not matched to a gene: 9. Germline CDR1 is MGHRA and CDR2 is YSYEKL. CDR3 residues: CASSQEGAGGPRNEQFF. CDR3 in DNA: TGCGCCAGCAGCCAAGAAGGAGCGGGAGGGCCAAGGAATGAGCAGTTCTTC.

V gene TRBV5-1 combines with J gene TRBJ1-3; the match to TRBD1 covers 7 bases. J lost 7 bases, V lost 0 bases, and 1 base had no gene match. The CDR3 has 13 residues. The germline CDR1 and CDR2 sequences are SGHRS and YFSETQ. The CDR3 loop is CASSLDRGNTIYF. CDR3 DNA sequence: TGCGCCAGCAGCTTGGACAGGGGTAACACCATATATTTT.

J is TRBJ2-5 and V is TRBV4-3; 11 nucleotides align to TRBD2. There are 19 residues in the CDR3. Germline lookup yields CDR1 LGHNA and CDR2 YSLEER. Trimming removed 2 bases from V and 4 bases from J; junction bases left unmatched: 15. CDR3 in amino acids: CASSQLLETSGVQRETQYF. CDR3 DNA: TGCGCCAGCAGCCAACTTTTGGAGACTAGCGGGGTCCAGAGAGAGACCCAGTACTTC.

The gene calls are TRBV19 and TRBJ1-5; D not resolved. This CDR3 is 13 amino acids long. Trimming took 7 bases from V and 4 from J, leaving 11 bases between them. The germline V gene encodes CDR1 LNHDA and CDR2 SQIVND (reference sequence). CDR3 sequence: CASNSAGNQPQHF. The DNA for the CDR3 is TGTGCCAGTAACTCAGCGGGGAATCAGCCCCAGCATTTT.

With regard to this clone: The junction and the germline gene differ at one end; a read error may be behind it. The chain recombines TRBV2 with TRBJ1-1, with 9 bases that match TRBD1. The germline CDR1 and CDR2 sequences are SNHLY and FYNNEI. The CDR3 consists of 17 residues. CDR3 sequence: CASSKAGTGSVATEAFF. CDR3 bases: TGTGCCAGCAGTAAAGCCGGGACAGGGTCGGTCGCCACTGAAGCTTTCTTT.

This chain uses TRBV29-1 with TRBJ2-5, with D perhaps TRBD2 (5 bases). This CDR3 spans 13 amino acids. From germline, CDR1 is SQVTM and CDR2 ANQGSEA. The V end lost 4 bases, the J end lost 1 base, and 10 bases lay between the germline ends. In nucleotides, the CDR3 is TGCAGCGTTGCGTTTAGCGTCCAAGAGACCCAGTACTTC. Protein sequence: CSVAFSVQETQYF.

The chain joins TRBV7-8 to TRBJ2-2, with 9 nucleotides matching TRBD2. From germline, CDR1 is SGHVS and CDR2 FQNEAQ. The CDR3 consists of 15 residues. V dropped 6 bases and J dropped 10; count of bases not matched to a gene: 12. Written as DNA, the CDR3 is TGTGCCAGCAGTCCCAGTCGGGCGGGAGGGATGGAGCTGTTTTTT. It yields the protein CASSPSRAGGMELFF.

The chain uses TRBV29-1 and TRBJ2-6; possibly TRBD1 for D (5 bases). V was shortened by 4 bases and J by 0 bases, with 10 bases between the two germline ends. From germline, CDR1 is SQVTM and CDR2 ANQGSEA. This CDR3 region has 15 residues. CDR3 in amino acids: CSVGDRHSGANVLTF. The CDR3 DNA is TGCAGCGTTGGCGACAGACACTCTGGGGCCAACGTCCTGACTTTC.

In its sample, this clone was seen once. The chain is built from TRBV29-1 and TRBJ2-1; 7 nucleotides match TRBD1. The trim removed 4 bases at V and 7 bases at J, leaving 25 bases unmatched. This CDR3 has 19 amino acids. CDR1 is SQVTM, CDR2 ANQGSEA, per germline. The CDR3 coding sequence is TGCAGCGTTGGGGCGGGTTTAGGAACAGGGGTTTTTCTGTTAAATGAGCAGTTCTTC. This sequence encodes CSVGAGLGTGVFLLNEQFF.

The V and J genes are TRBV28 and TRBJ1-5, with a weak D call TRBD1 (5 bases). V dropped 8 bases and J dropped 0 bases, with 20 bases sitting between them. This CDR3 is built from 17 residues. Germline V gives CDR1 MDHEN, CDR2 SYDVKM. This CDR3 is CASQKLQTASSNQPQHF. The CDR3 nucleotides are TGTGCCAGCCAAAAACTTCAGACAGCATCTAGCAATCAGCCCCAGCATTTT.

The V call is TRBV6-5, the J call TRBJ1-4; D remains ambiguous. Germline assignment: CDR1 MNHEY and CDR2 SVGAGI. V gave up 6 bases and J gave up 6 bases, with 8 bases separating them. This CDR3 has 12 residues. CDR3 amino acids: CASSNEDEKLFF. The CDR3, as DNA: TGTGCCAGCAGCAACGAGGATGAAAAACTGTTTTTT.

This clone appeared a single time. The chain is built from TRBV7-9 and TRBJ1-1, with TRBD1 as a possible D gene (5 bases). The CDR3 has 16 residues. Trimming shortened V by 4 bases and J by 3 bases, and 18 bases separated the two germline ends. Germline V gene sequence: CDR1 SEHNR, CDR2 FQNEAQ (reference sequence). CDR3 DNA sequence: TGTGCCAGCAGCTCACGTGGACAAGGATCGTACACTGAAGCTTTCTTT. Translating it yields CASSSRGQGSYTEAFF.

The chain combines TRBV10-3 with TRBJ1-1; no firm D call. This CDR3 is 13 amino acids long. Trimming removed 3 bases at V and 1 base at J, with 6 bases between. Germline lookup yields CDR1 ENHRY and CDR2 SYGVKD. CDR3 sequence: CAISDTGNTEAFF. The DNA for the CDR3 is TGTGCCATCAGTGACACGGGGAACACTGAAGCTTTCTTT.

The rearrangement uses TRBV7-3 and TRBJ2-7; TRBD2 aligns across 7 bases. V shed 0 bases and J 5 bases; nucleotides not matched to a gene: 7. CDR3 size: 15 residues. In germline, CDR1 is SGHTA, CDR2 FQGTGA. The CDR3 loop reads CASSLTAGVGNEQYF. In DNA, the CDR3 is TGTGCCAGCAGCTTAACGGCGGGAGTGGGAAACGAGCAGTACTTC.

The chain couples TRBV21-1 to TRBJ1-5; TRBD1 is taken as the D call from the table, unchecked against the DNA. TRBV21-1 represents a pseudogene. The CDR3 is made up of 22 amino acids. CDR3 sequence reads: CASSKGRLPGTGVYFRNQPQHF. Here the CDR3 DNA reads TGTGCCAGCAGCAAAGGTAGGTTGCCCGGGACAGGGGTTTATTTCCGCAATCAGCCCCAGCATTTT.